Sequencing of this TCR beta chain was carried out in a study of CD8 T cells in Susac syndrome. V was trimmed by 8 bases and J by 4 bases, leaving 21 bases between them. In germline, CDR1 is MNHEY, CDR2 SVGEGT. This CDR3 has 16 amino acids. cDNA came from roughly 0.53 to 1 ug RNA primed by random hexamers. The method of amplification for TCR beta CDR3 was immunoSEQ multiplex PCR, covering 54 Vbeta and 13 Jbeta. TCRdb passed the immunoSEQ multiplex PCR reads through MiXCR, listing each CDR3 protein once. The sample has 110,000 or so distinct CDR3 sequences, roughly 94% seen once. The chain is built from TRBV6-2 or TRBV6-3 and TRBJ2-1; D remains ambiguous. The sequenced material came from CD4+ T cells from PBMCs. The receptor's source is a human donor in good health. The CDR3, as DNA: TGTGCCAGCGGCGCCTATTTGGGATCCCCATACAATGAGCAGTTCTTC. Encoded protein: CASGAYLGSPYNEQFF.